This TCR beta chain came from a study of beta chain features in type 1 diabetes (dated by TCRdb to 2016 to 2019). Describing the broader study: Mean age, gender distribution, total cell number and subset yield were not different between patients and healthy donors. A total of around 110,000,000 sorted cells were examined across all samples, and RNA yield correlated strongly with the number of cells per subset. Regulatory and stem cell-like memory subsets were obtained from only 8 patients and about 8 healthy donors, while naive and central memory subsets were obtained from all 30 or so donors. In the study, recently diagnosed type 1 diabetes patients and matched healthy donors were compared on the TCRB repertoires of their sorted circulating CD4+ T cell subsets.

From each donor, a single peripheral blood sample of approximately 120 mL on average was drawn into heparinised tubes. Naive, central memory, regulatory and stem cell-like memory CD4+ T cells were sorted on a BD FACSAria II using a panel including CD45RO, CCR7, CD25, CD127, CD95 and CD27. Every sorted population had a purity above 95%. Right away, PBMCs were isolated by Lymphoprep density gradient centrifugation and were stained directly, with no culture step. So that batch effects would be minimized, each experiment stained and sorted samples in pairs, pairing one healthy donor with one patient. This clone was found a few times. Its specific antigen is unknown. Base qualities were left out, and no much larger clone turns up one base away. What the authors observed across the whole study: A moderate but significant shortening of TCRB CDR3 length was observed in type 1 diabetes patients in all four CD4+ subsets. Because cDNA was sequenced instead of genomic DNA, activated cells with high expression could be over-represented, although the groups did not differ in activation or CD3 levels. PCR may preferentially amplify shorter templates, but because patient and control samples were amplified and corrected together, any resulting skew would affect both groups equally. Only small numbers of individuals were included in the HLA sub-analyses, which left unresolved whether HLA type had any influence on TCRB rearrangement. Patients with type 1 diabetes made fewer insertions and deleted more nucleotides at VDJ recombination sites, implying thymic rearrangement abnormalities. The naive, central memory and regulatory TCRB repertoires appeared to resemble one another more closely among patients than among healthy donors.

The entire isolated RNA was reverse transcribed using the High Capacity cDNA Reverse Transcription Kit, and thus expressed TCRB transcripts were sequenced. Deep immunoSEQ sequencing was applied to naive, central memory and regulatory T cell samples, giving an average of around 4 million total reads per sample. Sorted cells were lysed in RLT buffer and RNA was extracted with DNase-treated RNeasy Micro or Mini kits, depending on cell number. Each cell subset was processed separately to prevent cross-contamination, with patient and healthy donor samples processed together. The immunoSEQ multiplex PCR was used to amplify TCRB sequences from cDNA, generating 87-bp fragments that spanned the CDR3 region. Sequencing of the amplicons was done on the Illumina HiSeq platform. Per the source publication's procedure: PCR bias was corrected computationally using synthetic template baselines, and reads within Hamming distance 2 were collapsed, with unmergeable singletons discarded. Reads were aligned to IMGT to assign V, D and J genes, CDR3 length, and insertions or deletions at six rearrangement sites. Within each subset, clonotype counts were normalized to sorted cell number, after which true diversity and Gini coefficients were computed with the tcR R package. The overlap coefficient, calculated on TCRB nucleotide sequences, was used to measure repertoire sharing. As a proxy for the pre-selection repertoire, out-of-frame TCRB sequences from naive cells were analyzed. TCRdb took over this immuneACCESS table, retaining in-frame rearrangements with V and J assigned. Such tables are incomplete; in checked studies, under half of the missing clones stem from an unresolved V gene, and the remainder is unexplained. Clone size and V and J calls were adopted from that table, with D and trimming inferred from the DNA. In all, the sample holds approximately 600,000 clones, and 9.5% to 15% of those were seen once. Roughly 0.12% of the sample goes to the ten largest clones.

This clonotype was obtained from a man younger than 40 with type 1 diabetes. The sample was naive CD4+ T cells from blood. The sample's cell subset or site, from its label and the paper: true naive CD4+ T cells.

This receptor has the CDR3 CASPYGYGLIWPQHF. The base sequence is TGTGCCAGTCCCTACGGGTACGGATTGATTTGGCCCCAGCATTTT. Here the chain combines TRBV6-5 and TRBJ1-5; no confident D gene assignment can be made. V is pared back by 9 bases and J by 9 bases, with 24 bases lying between the germline termini. Based on the germline V gene, the CDR1 and CDR2 sequences are MNHEY and SVGAGI. Taken from cysteine to phenylalanine, the CDR3 has 15 residues. The retained sequence is limited to the CDR3, 45 bases, with the frame set at the first base.